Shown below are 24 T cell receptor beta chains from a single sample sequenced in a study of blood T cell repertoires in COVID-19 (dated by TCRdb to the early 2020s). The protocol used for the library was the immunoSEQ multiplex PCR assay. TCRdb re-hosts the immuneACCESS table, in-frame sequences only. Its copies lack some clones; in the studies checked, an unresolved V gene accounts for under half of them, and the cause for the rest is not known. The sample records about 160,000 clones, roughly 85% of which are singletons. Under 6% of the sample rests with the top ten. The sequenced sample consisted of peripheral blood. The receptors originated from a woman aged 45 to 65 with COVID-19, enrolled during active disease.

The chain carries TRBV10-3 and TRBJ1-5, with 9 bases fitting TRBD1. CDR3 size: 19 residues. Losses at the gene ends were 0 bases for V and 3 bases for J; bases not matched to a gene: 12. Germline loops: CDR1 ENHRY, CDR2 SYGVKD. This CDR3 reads CAISESLQGASMVNQPQHF. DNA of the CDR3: TGTGCCATCAGTGAGTCTTTACAGGGGGCATCAATGGTCAATCAGCCCCAGCATTTT.

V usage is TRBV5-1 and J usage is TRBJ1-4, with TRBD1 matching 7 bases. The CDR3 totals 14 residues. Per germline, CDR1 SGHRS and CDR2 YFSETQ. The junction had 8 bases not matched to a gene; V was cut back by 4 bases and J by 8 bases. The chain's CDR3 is CASSPTGDGEKLFF. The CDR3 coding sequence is TGCGCCAGCAGCCCAACAGGGGATGGAGAAAAACTGTTTTTT.

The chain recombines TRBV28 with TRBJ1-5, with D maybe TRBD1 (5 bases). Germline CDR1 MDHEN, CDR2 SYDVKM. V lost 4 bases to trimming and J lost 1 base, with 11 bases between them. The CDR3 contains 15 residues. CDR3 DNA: TGTGCCAGCAGTTCCGGACAAGTCAGCAATCAGCCCCAGCATTTT. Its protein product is CASSSGQVSNQPQHF.

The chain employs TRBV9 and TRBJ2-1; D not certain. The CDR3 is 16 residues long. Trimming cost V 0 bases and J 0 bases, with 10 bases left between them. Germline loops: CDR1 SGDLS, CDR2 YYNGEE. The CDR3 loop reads CASSVEADTSYNEQFF. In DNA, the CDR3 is TGTGCCAGCAGCGTAGAGGCGGATACCTCCTACAATGAGCAGTTCTTC.

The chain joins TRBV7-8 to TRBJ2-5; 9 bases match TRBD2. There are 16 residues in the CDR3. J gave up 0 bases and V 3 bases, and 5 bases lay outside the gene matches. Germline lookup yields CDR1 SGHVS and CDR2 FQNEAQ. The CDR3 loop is CASSLETSGHQETQYF. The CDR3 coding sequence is TGTGCCAGCAGCTTGGAGACTAGCGGTCACCAAGAGACCCAGTACTTC.

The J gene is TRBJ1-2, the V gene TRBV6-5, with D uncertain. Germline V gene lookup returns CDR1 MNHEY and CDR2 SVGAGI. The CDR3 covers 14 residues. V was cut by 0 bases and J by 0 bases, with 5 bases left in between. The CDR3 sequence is CASSYSPANYGYTF. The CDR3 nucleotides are TGTGCCAGCAGTTACTCTCCAGCTAACTATGGCTACACCTTC.

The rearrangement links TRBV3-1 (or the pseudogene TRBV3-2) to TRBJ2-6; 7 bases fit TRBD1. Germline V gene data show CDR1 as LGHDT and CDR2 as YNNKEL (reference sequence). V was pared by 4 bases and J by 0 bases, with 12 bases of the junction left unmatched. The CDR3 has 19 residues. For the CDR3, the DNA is TGTGCCAGCAGCCCGAGTTGGGCAGGGGGAATCTCTGGGGCCAACGTCCTGACTTTC. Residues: CASSPSWAGGISGANVLTF.

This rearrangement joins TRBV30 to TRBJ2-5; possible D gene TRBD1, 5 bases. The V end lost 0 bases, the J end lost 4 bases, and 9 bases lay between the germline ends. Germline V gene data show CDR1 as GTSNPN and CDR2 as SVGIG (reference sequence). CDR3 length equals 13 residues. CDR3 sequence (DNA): TGTGCCTGGAGTGTAGCAGGGCCAGAGACCCAGTACTTC. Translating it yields CAWSVAGPETQYF.

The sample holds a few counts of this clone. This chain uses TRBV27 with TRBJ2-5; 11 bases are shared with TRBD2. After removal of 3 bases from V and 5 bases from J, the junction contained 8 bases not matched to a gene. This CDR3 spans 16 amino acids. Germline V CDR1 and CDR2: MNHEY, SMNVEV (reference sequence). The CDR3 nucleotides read TGTGCCAGCAGTTTCGCGCTAGCGGGGGGCTTCGAGACCCAGTACTTC. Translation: CASSFALAGGFETQYF.

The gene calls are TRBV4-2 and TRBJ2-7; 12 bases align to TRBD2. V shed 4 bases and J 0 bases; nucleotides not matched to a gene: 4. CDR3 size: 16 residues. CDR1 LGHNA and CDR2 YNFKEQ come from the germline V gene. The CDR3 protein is CASSPGLAGLSYEQYF. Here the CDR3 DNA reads TGTGCCAGCAGCCCAGGACTAGCGGGGCTCTCCTACGAGCAGTACTTC.

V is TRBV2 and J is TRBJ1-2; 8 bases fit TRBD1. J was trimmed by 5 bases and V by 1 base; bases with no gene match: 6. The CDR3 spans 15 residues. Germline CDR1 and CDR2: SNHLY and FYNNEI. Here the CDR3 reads CASSEEAGGSYGYTF. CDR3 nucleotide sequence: TGTGCCAGCAGTGAAGAGGCAGGGGGCTCATATGGCTACACCTTC.

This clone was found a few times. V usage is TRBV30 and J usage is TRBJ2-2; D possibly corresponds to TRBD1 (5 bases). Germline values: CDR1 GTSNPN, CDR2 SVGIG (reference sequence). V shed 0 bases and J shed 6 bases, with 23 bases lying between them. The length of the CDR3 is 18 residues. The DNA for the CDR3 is TGTGCCTGGAGTGTACCAGGTTGGGGCAGGGAAGGGGCCGGGGAGCTGTTTTTT. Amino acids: CAWSVPGWGREGAGELFF.

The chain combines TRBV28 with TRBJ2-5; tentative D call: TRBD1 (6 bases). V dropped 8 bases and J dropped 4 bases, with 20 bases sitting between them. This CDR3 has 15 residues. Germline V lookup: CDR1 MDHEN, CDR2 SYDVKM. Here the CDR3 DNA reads TGTGCCAGCCAGGGGCCCCTCCCCGGCCCAGAGACCCAGTACTTC. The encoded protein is CASQGPLPGPETQYF.

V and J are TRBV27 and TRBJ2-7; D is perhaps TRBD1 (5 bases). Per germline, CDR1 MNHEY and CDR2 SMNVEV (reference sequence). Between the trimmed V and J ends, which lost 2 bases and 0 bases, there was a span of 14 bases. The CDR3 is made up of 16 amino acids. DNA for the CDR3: TGTGCCAGCAGTTTAATTTGGCAGGGAAGCTCCTACGAGCAGTACTTC. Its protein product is CASSLIWQGSSYEQYF.

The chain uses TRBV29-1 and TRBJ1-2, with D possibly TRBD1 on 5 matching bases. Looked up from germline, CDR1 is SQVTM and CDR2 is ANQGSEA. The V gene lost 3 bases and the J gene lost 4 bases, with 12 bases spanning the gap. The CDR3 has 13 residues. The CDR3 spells CSVERTGGYGYTF. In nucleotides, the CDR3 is TGCAGCGTTGAGCGGACGGGGGGCTATGGCTACACCTTC.

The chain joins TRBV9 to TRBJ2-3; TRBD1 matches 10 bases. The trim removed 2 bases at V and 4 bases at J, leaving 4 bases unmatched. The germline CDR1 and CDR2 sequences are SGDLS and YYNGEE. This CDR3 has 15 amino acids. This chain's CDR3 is CASSVRQGASDTQYF. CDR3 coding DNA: TGTGCCAGCAGCGTTAGACAGGGGGCGTCAGATACGCAGTATTTT.

The CDR3 is CASSPGGSWETQYF. In DNA, the CDR3 is TGTGCCAGCAGCCCGGGGGGCAGCTGGGAGACCCAGTACTTC. The gene calls are TRBV2 and TRBJ2-5, with a possible D match to TRBD2 (7 bases). Germline V CDR1 and CDR2: SNHLY, FYNNEI. The CDR3 covers 14 residues. V lost 6 bases and J 5 bases, leaving 16 bases between the germline ends.

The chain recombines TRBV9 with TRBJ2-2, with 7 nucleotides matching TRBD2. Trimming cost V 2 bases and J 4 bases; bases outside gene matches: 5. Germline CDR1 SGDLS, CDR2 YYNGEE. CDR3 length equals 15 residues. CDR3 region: CASSVASGSTGELFF. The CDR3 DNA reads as TGTGCCAGCAGCGTGGCTAGCGGTAGCACCGGGGAGCTGTTTTTT.

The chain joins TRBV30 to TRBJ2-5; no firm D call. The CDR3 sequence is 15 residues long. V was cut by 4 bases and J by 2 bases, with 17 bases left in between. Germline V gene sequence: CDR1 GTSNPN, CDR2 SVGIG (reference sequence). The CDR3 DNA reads TGTGCCTGGAACTTAAGGCTCGGGTTACAAGAGACCCAGTACTTC. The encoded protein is CAWNLRLGLQETQYF.

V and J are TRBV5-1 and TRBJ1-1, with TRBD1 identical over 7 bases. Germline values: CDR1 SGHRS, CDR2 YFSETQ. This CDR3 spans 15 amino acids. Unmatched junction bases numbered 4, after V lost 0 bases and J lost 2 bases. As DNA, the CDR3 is TGCGCCAGCAGCTTGGGGGGACAGCTAAACACTGAAGCTTTCTTT. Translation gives CASSLGGQLNTEAFF. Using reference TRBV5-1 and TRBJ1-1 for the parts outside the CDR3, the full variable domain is KAGVTQTPRYLIKTRGQQVTLSCSPISGHRSVSWYQQTPGQGLQFLFEYFSETQRNKGNFPGRFSGRQFSNSRSEMNVSTLELGDSALYLCASSLGGQLNTEAFFGQGTRLTVV.

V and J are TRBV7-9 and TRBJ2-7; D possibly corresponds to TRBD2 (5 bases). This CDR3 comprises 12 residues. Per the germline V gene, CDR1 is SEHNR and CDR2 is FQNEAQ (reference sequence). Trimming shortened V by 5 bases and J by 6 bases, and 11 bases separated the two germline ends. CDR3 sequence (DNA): TGTGCCAGCAGCCTTGGACTGCGCGAGCAGTACTTC. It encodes CASSLGLREQYF.

For the CDR3, the DNA is TGTGCCAGCAGTAGAGAGACTAGCAGATCCACAGATACGCAGTATTTT. It yields the protein CASSRETSRSTDTQYF. The J gene is TRBJ2-3, the V gene TRBV3-1 (or the pseudogene TRBV3-2); 7 nucleotides match TRBD2. In germline, CDR1 is LGHDT, CDR2 YNNKEL (reference sequence). This CDR3 is built from 16 residues. Trimming removed 6 bases from V and 2 bases from J; junction bases left unmatched: 11.

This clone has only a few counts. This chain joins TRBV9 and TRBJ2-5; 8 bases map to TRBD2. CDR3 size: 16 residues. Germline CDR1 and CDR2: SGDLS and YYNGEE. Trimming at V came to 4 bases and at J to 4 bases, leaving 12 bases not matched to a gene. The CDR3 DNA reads TGTGCCAGCAGCACCACGCCGGGAGGGGATGGAGAGACCCAGTACTTC. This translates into CASSTTPGGDGETQYF.

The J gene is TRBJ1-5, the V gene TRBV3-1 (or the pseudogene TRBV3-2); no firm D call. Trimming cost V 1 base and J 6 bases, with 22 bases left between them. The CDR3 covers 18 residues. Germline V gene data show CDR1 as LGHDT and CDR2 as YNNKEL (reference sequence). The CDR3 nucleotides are TGTGCCAGCAGCCAAGGAGAGCTGCCCACCCTTGTATGTCAGCCCCAGCATTTT. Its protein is CASSQGELPTLVCQPQHF.